This TCR beta chain derives from a study of T cells in Graves' hyperthyroidism and ophthalmopathy (dated by TCRdb to about 2019). Study-level background: To identify distinguishing TCR V-J signatures, a discovery cohort of 100 patients was used, comprising 43 with Graves' ophthalmopathy and some 57 with stable Graves' hyperthyroidism. Prospective prediction of ophthalmopathy was tested in an independent validation cohort of under 20 hyperthyroidism patients and 17 patients who later progressed to ophthalmopathy. The 100 discovery patients were randomly split 7:3 into training and test sets. In addition, the study compared T-cell repertoires in thyroid tissue and in blood from about six Graves' hyperthyroidism patients. Following sampling, methimazole starting at 30 mg daily was given to hyperthyroidism patients, and high-dose intravenous methylprednisolone was given to ophthalmopathy patients. According to the paper, TCR Vbeta CDR3 sequencing was carried out on 120 to 150 peripheral blood samples, which came from over 40 ophthalmopathy, 75 or so hyperthyroidism and roughly 17 progressor patients. General study outcomes and caveats: A model built on a 13 V-J signature distinguished ophthalmopathy from stable hyperthyroidism, reaching around 87% sensitivity and around 81% specificity in cross-validation and 80%/75% in testing. No statistical method was used to set the sample size in advance, and investigators knew the group allocation. In validation, progression to ophthalmopathy was predicted by the model with around 70% sensitivity and around 76% specificity, a median of approximately 7.1 months before onset. Most expanded thyroid clonotypes (frequency above 0.001) were also detected in blood, suggesting blood repertoires may reflect thyroid immune responses.

This clonotype came up many times. Its antigen remains undetermined. No much larger clonotype is one base removed from it; base qualities were not supplied. Stable Graves' hyperthyroidism was defined as the absence of progression to ophthalmopathy over 18 months of follow-up. Hyperthyroidism patients were newly diagnosed, had a disease duration of under 2 months, and were aged 18 to 65 years. The study excluded patients with uncontrolled infections, other autoimmune diseases, pregnancy or lactation. Diagnoses were based on clinical symptoms, serum thyroxine and TRAb, thyroid ultrasound and orbital computed tomography. Total RNA was extracted with Trizol reagent, and quality was checked on an Agilent 2100 Bioanalyzer. Amplification of TCR beta CDR3 regions was carried out from RNA transcripts. For the first round of RT-PCR on the TCR CDR3, the HTBI primer set was used together with the Qiagen OneStep RT-PCR kit. Libraries were constructed in a second round of multiplex PCR, after which size selection and purification were performed. Libraries were sequenced paired-end with 100 bp reads on an Illumina HiSeq2000. In the original analysis: SOAPnuke was used to process the raw data, removing reads that contained adapters or uncalled bases, had a mean Phred below 15, or lacked an exact match to the constant primer or identifier. High-quality paired reads were merged with COPE v1.2.5, and unique nucleotide sequences were defined as clonotypes. MiTCR v1.1 was used to align the clonotypes against IMGT TRBV, TRBD and TRBJ reference segments. Analysis was restricted to V-J combinations with a frequency above 0.0001, which covered roughly 99% of repertoires. The TCS score was defined as F50 (clonal expansion) divided by E x V (chaos), with BLOSUM62-based TCRdist calculated between CDR3 peptides within each V-J. Welch's t-statistics and random forest reduced 500 to 550 V-J features to roughly 13, which were used in a naive Bayes classifier (R e1071). The Morisita-Horn index was used to measure how similar the thyroid and blood repertoires were. TCRdb redid the processing of the public reads, applying fastp at Q25 and MiXCR, and retained in-frame beta chains. Every CDR3 protein is listed once, alongside the most common genes and DNA of its rows. Here the V and J calls rest on TCRdb's processing, not on the authors' analysis. The sample data list approximately 98,000 distinct CDR3 sequences, and 35% to 45% of these were observed just once. The top ten hold about a tenth of the sample.

The CDR3 sequence holds 16 residues, the cysteine and phenylalanine included. The kept DNA is CDR3 alone, 48 bases in frame from the first base. V and J are trimmed by 5 bases and 6 bases, and the gene matches miss 5 bases of the junction. Based on the germline V gene, the CDR1 and CDR2 sequences are SGHVS and FNYEAQ. The clonotype originates from a woman in her twenties or thirties with Graves' hyperthyroidism. Material for sequencing was peripheral blood or thyroid tissue (not recorded which). The V gene is TRBV7-6 and the J gene is TRBJ2-2, with TRBD2 matching 14 junction bases. The nucleotides read TGTGCCAGCAGCAGGGGGACTAGCGGGAGTGCCGGGGAGCTGTTTTTT. Translated, it reads CASSRGTSGSAGELFF. This CDR3, with the reference TRBV7-6 and TRBJ2-2 proteins standing in past its ends, gives the full variable domain GAGVSQSPRYKVTKRGQDVALRCDPISGHVSLYWYRQALGQGPEFLTYFNYEAQQDKSGLPNDRFSAERPEGSISTLTIQRTEQRDSAMYRCASSRGTSGSAGELFFGEGSRLTVL.